The TCR beta chain under discussion was sequenced for a study of T-cell reconstitution after alpha-beta-depleted transplantation in children. The authors prepared the TCRbeta library with unique molecular identifiers. A single record per CDR3 protein comes from TCRdb applying MiXCR to the PCR reads. The sample shows about 500,000 distinct CDR3 sequences, 30% to 35% of them seen only once. The sequenced sample was PBMCs from the stem cell graft donor, obtained from the stem cell graft. The TCR originated in a human donor who donated a stem cell graft to a child with aplastic anemia.

The CDR3 DNA reads TGCAGTGCTACCACCGTCAGCGGGGAGCAGTTCTTC. As protein: CSATTVSGEQFF. The chain recombines TRBV20-1 with TRBJ2-1; weak D call: TRBD2 (6 bases). V was pared by 4 bases and J by 10 bases, with 14 bases between. Looked up from germline, CDR1 is DFQATT and CDR2 is SNEGSKA (reference sequence). This CDR3 comprises 12 residues.